The subject of this entry is one TCR beta chain. The target of this receptor is not known. The sample holds no much larger clone one base away, and base qualities are not on file. The data belong to a study of PD-L1 blockade in urothelial cancer (dated by TCRdb to 2016 to 2017). Turning to the overall study: Every patient began therapy at some point between 2013 and 2015 and was given atezolizumab 1,200 mg intravenously every 3 weeks. Eight to ten patients achieved durable clinical benefit and roughly 20 did not. Blood samples gave median yields of approximately 130,000 T cells and 80,000 or so unique TCRs, along with a median clonality of roughly 0.08. Blood samples were analyzed 3 weeks after the start of treatment (second dose) and 6 weeks after the start of treatment. Whole exome sequencing and RNA sequencing of pretreatment tumors were performed alongside TCR sequencing in the same patients. Pretreatment tumor samples, along with matched peripheral blood collected serially before and after atezolizumab treatment, underwent TCR sequencing. Pretreatment blood TCR-seq was available for about 27 patients, at least one posttreatment blood collection was obtained for about 24 patients, and tumor TCR-seq was available for about 24 patients. Durable clinical benefit was defined as progression-free survival longer than 6 months, and TCR features were also tested against progression-free and overall survival. An ECOG performance status of 0 or 1 was recorded for the patients, and 0 to 3 prior chemotherapy regimens had been received by the patients. The study, an exploratory multi-omic analysis, examined somatic, immune and clinical correlates of response to PD-L1 blockade with atezolizumab in urothelial cancer. About nine tenths of the roughly 30 patients were males with bladder-origin urothelial cancer, and about two thirds of the roughly 30 reported a prior smoking history. What the authors observed across the whole study: A pretreatment peripheral blood TCR clonality below the median was linked to improved progression-free and overall survival. Among patients with durable benefit, tumor-associated TCR clones showed greater expansion in peripheral blood 3 weeks after treatment started (n ≈ 22, p = 0.022). Because the sample size was small (n of about 29) and many exploratory analyses were performed, the results are intended to be hypothesis-generating.

A cohort of about 30 patients with locally advanced or metastatic urothelial carcinoma, treated at Memorial Sloan Kettering on a trial protocol, was included. Peripheral blood mononuclear cells were collected pretreatment and during treatment, with between 1 and 8 total time points obtained per patient. The Qiagen DNeasy Blood extraction kit was used to purify genomic DNA from total PBMCs and tumor samples. PBMCs were collected pretreatment and during treatment, and were isolated and stored as previously described. Synthetic TCR analog templates were spiked into each PCR so that absolute template abundance could be estimated from read counts. TCRbeta CDR3 regions were amplified from genomic DNA with bias-controlled V and J gene primers using the immunoSEQ assay. Rearranged TCRbeta segments were sequenced at approximately 20X coverage. Concerning the study's data processing: Clustering was used to correct sequencing errors, and CDR3s were annotated against IMGT to assign V, D and J genes. Only productive TCRbeta rearrangements were used in downstream analyses, excluding out-of-frame or stop-codon sequences. To compute clonality, Shannon entropy was normalized by the log of the number of unique productive sequences and then subtracted from one. Fisher's exact test with Benjamini-Hochberg correction, at a threshold of adjusted p below 0.01, was used to find clones that differed between time points or between blood and tumor. TCRdb stores this immuneACCESS table with in-frame sequences only. Part of the clones is absent; in the studies checked, under half of the shortfall reflects unresolved V genes, and no reason is known for the rest. That table gives V, J and clone size, and the DNA gave D and trimming. The sample table shows approximately 100,000 clones, and 70% to 90% are seen once. The top ten clonotypes cover roughly 2.2% of the sample.

CDR1 and CDR2, per the germline V gene, are MDHEN and SYDVKM. Measured from the cysteine to the phenylalanine, the CDR3 is 14 residues long. The CDR3 DNA has 42 bases and is translated from base 1. The junction shows trimming of 3 bases on V and 8 bases on J, plus 14 bases between the germline ends. The receptor chain draws on TRBV28 and TRBJ1-5, and perhaps TRBD1 as D gene, on 5 matching bases. The clonotype originates from a man between 45 and 60 years old with urothelial cancer. The specimen was PBMCs, collected around atezolizumab (anti-PD-L1) treatment. Here is the DNA: TGTGCCAGCAGTTTTGGGCCAGCCAGGGAGCCCCAGCATTTT. Translated, it gives CASSFGPAREPQHF.